The 27 T cell receptor beta chains below were found in one sample sequenced in a study of blood T cell repertoires in COVID-19. TCRdb's copy holds only in-frame clones and misses some; the assay was immunoSEQ multiplex PCR. The table lists some 96,000 clones, about 86% of them singletons. The sequencing sample was made of peripheral blood. Receptors originate from a human donor in a cohort sampled during active COVID-19.

This chain uses TRBV28 with TRBJ2-7; TRBD2 is a possible D gene (6 bases). The V and J ends lost 7 bases and 3 bases respectively, with 16 bases between them. CDR1 is MDHEN and CDR2 is SYDVKM in the germline V gene. This CDR3 region has 14 residues. CDR3 nucleotides: TGTGCCAGCATTCCCTCTAGCGCGCACTACGAGCAGTACTTC. Translating gives CASIPSSAHYEQYF.

This chain uses TRBV12-3 or TRBV12-4 with TRBJ2-7; maybe TRBD2 (6 bases). Trimming cost V 6 bases and J 1 base, with 10 bases left between them. The CDR3 runs to 13 residues. The CDR3 DNA is TGTGCCAGCAGCCGGGACTTATCCTACGAGCAGTACTTC. It translates to CASSRDLSYEQYF.

J is TRBJ1-1 and V is TRBV9, with unresolved D. This CDR3 contains 12 residues. V was cut by 3 bases and J by 1 base, with 4 bases left in between. Germline lookup yields CDR1 SGDLS and CDR2 YYNGEE. In nucleotides, the CDR3 is TGTGCCAGCAGCGCGGGGAACACTGAAGCTTTCTTT. Protein sequence: CASSAGNTEAFF.

The rearrangement joins TRBV11-2 to TRBJ1-1; tentatively, D is TRBD1 (6 bases). Between the trimmed V and J ends, which lost 4 bases and 1 base, there was a span of 13 bases. The CDR3 is made up of 15 amino acids. Germline V lookup: CDR1 SGHAT, CDR2 FQNNGV. CDR3 sequence (DNA): TGTGCCAGCAGCTCAGCCGGGACATCGAACACTGAAGCTTTCTTT. Protein product: CASSSAGTSNTEAFF.

The chain couples TRBV5-1 to TRBJ1-3; TRBD1 agrees at 7 bases. The germline CDR1 and CDR2 sequences are SGHRS and YFSETQ. CDR3 size: 16 residues. Unmatched junction bases numbered 9, after V lost 4 bases and J lost 2 bases. CDR3 nucleotide sequence: TGCGCCAGCAGCGGGGCCCCACAGGGGCCTGGAAACACCATATATTTT. This translates into CASSGAPQGPGNTIYF.

The chain recombines TRBV6-2 or TRBV6-3 with TRBJ1-4; 8 bases fit TRBD1. This CDR3 region has 14 residues. Trimming at V came to 4 bases and at J to 8 bases, leaving 6 bases not matched to a gene. The germline V gene encodes CDR1 MNHEY and CDR2 SVGEGT. The CDR3 sequence: CASSSSGTGEKLFF. The CDR3 DNA sequence: TGTGCCAGCAGTTCATCCGGGACAGGCGAAAAACTGTTTTTT.

The genes are TRBV5-4 and TRBJ2-5, with D perhaps TRBD1 (6 bases). Trimming stripped 0 bases from V and 5 bases from J, with 11 bases between. CDR3 length: 14 amino acids. Germline assignment: CDR1 SGHNT and CDR2 YYREEE (reference sequence). This CDR3 reads CASSLAGVTETQYF. CDR3 sequence (DNA): TGTGCCAGCAGCTTGGCAGGGGTAACCGAGACCCAGTACTTC.

The rearrangement links TRBV5-4 to TRBJ1-4, with TRBD1 identical over 10 bases. The J segment lost 6 bases and the V segment lost 4 bases, leaving 3 bases of the junction unmatched. The length of the CDR3 is 14 residues. Looked up from germline, CDR1 is SGHNT and CDR2 is YYREEE (reference sequence). As DNA, the CDR3 is TGTGCCAGCAGCGAGACAGGGGGCGATGAAAAACTGTTTTTT. Its protein is CASSETGGDEKLFF.

This sequence joins TRBV28 and TRBJ2-7; D might be TRBD1 (6 bases). The V and J ends lost 7 bases and 0 bases respectively, with 19 bases between them. CDR1 and CDR2 from the germline V gene are MDHEN and SYDVKM. This CDR3 is built from 16 residues. CDR3 DNA sequence: TGTGCCAGCACCCAACAGGGCTTTGGGTCCTCCTACGAGCAGTACTTC. This translates into CASTQQGFGSSYEQYF.

The V gene is TRBV6-6, the J gene TRBJ1-5; D ambiguous. This CDR3 contains 16 residues. Trimming shortened V by 5 bases and J by 0 bases, and 14 bases separated the two germline ends. Germline V gene data show CDR1 as MNHNY and CDR2 as SVGAGI (reference sequence). The CDR3 region has the DNA TGTGCCAGCAGTACGGAAAACAGAAATAGCAATCAGCCCCAGCATTTT. It yields the protein CASSTENRNSNQPQHF.

The chain joins TRBV24-1 to TRBJ2-1; D may be TRBD2 (6 bases). V was clipped by 4 bases and J by 6 bases, with 15 bases between them. Germline V gene data show CDR1 as KGHDR and CDR2 as SFDVKD. The CDR3 loop spans 15 amino acids. The CDR3 DNA sequence: TGTGCCACCAGTGAGCCGGGACTCTCCCTCAATGAGCAGTTCTTC. Protein sequence: CATSEPGLSLNEQFF.

The chain employs TRBV2 and TRBJ2-7, with 11 positions matching TRBD2. The CDR3 loop spans 18 amino acids. Germline values: CDR1 SNHLY, CDR2 FYNNEI. V lost 4 bases and J lost 6; bases outside the gene matches: 17. The CDR3 nucleotides read TGTGCCAGCAGTGTTTATGGAACTAGCGGGAGCAAGGTCGTCGAGCAGTACTTC. Amino acid sequence: CASSVYGTSGSKVVEQYF.

The chain employs TRBV28 and TRBJ1-4, with D hard to call. The germline gives CDR1 MDHEN, CDR2 SYDVKM. The CDR3 covers 14 residues. The V gene lost 6 bases and the J gene lost 8 bases, with 16 bases spanning the gap. The CDR3 DNA reads TGTGCCAGCAGCCCTCTAGGACTAGGGGAAAAACTGTTTTTT. Translation: CASSPLGLGEKLFF.

The CDR3 protein is CASSKTRTDTSTEAFF. The DNA for the CDR3 is TGTGCCAGCTCCAAGACCAGGACAGATACTTCAACTGAAGCTTTCTTT. The V and J genes are TRBV27 and TRBJ1-1, with TRBD1 as a possible D gene (6 bases). This CDR3 is 16 amino acids long. CDR1 is MNHEY and CDR2 is SMNVEV in the germline V gene (reference sequence). V lost 8 bases and J 5 bases, leaving 24 bases between the germline ends.

The chain recombines TRBV28 with TRBJ1-1, with D tentatively TRBD1 (6 bases). CDR1 is MDHEN, CDR2 SYDVKM, per germline. CDR3 length: 13 amino acids. The ends were cut back, 7 bases at V and 2 bases at J, with 11 bases in the middle. In DNA, the CDR3 is TGTGCCAGCACTTACAGGGTAAACACTGAAGCTTTCTTT. Amino acid sequence: CASTYRVNTEAFF. The full variable domain, its missing parts supplied by reference TRBV28 and TRBJ1-1, is DVKVTQSSRYLVKRTGEKVFLECVQDMDHENMFWYRQDPGLGLRLIYFSYDVKMKEKGDIPEGYSVSREKKERFSLILESASTNQTSMYLCASTYRVNTEAFFGQGTRLTVV.

The rearrangement links TRBV6-1 to TRBJ1-5; D gene ambiguous. Deletions cut 2 bases from V and 5 bases from J, with 4 bases between. Germline CDR1 is MNHNS and CDR2 is SASEGT. CDR3 length: 12 amino acids. Written as DNA, the CDR3 is TGTGCCAGCAGTGAACGGGATCAGCCCCAGCATTTT. It specifies CASSERDQPQHF.

The V and J genes are TRBV20-1 and TRBJ2-1; 11 nucleotides match TRBD1. V shed 5 bases and J 14 bases; nucleotides not matched to a gene: 2. Germline lookup yields CDR1 DFQATT and CDR2 SNEGSKA (reference sequence). CDR3 length: 10 amino acids. The CDR3 sequence: CSAGTGGEFF. The CDR3 DNA is TGCAGTGCTGGGACAGGGGGGGAGTTCTTC.

V gene TRBV6-2 or TRBV6-3 combines with J gene TRBJ2-2, with 7 nucleotides matching TRBD1. This CDR3 is built from 14 residues. V trimming: 4 bases; J trimming: 3 bases; junction bases outside the gene matches: 2. Germline V gene sequence: CDR1 MNHEY, CDR2 SVGEGT. The CDR3 coding sequence is TGTGCCAGCAGTTTCGGGACAGACACCGGGGAGCTGTTTTTT. Protein sequence: CASSFGTDTGELFF.

DNA of the CDR3: TGTGCCAGCAGCCCGCGGGGGGCAGGGCGCGTAGCTAATGAAAAACTGTTTTTT. This sequence encodes CASSPRGAGRVANEKLFF. This chain joins TRBV7-9 and TRBJ1-4; D possibly corresponds to TRBD1 (6 bases). Germline CDR1 is SEHNR and CDR2 is FQNEAQ (reference sequence). The V end was cut by 5 bases, the J end by 3 bases, with 22 bases between. The CDR3 extends over 18 amino acids.

V and J are TRBV2 and TRBJ2-3, with TRBD2 identical over 9 bases. V gave up 5 bases and J gave up 4 bases; unmatched junction bases: 7. This CDR3 region has 15 residues. Germline loops: CDR1 SNHLY, CDR2 FYNNEI. The CDR3 sequence is CASSNPAGGADTQYF. CDR3 DNA sequence: TGTGCCAGCAGTAACCCAGCGGGAGGAGCAGATACGCAGTATTTT. Together with reference TRBV2 and TRBJ2-3, the CDR3 gives the full variable domain: EPEVTQTPSHQVTQMGQEVILRCVPISNHLYFYWYRQILGQKVEFLVSFYNNEISEKSEIFDDQFSVERPDGSNFTLKIRSTKLEDSAMYFCASSNPAGGADTQYFGPGTRLTVL.

The chain has TRBV19 and TRBJ2-5; D gene ambiguous. Germline values: CDR1 LNHDA, CDR2 SQIVND (reference sequence). The V end lost 2 bases, the J end lost 5 bases, and 6 bases lay between the germline ends. The CDR3 is 12 residues long. The CDR3 DNA follows: TGTGCCAGTAGTATATCCGAGGAGACCCAGTACTTC. This codes for CASSISEETQYF.

The genes are TRBV28 and TRBJ2-5; possibly TRBD1 for D (6 bases). The CDR3 spans 14 residues. Trimming took off 6 bases at V and 2 bases at J, with 13 bases between the two ends. Germline lookup yields CDR1 MDHEN and CDR2 SYDVKM. CDR3 nucleotide sequence: TGTGCCAGCAGCCCTCTCAGGGGTCAAGAGACCCAGTACTTC. It encodes CASSPLRGQETQYF.

Details on this clone: Other nucleotide sequences from this sample produce the same CDR3. The rearrangement links TRBV3-1 (or the pseudogene TRBV3-2) to TRBJ2-7; D may be TRBD1 (5 bases). Germline V CDR1 and CDR2: LGHDT, YNNKEL (reference sequence). The length of the CDR3 is 12 residues. The V end lost 6 bases, the J end lost 2 bases, and 8 bases lay between the germline ends. CDR3 sequence reads: CASSQGTYEQYF. In nucleotides, the CDR3 is TGTGCCAGCAGTCAGGGTACCTACGAGCAGTACTTC.

J is TRBJ2-1 and V is TRBV7-8; D unresolved. CDR1 is SGHVS and CDR2 is FQNEAQ in the germline V gene. This CDR3 is built from 15 residues. Trimming shortened V by 1 base and J by 5 bases, and 12 bases separated the two germline ends. The CDR3 bases are TGTGCCAGCAGCTTAGGTTCATACGCAGACAATGAGCAGTTCTTC. Its translation is CASSLGSYADNEQFF.

The chain combines TRBV28 with TRBJ2-7; weak D call: TRBD2 (5 bases). The germline gives CDR1 MDHEN, CDR2 SYDVKM. The length of the CDR3 is 15 residues. The V gene lost 3 bases and the J gene lost 3 bases, with 15 bases spanning the gap. In nucleotides, the CDR3 is TGTGCCAGCAGTTTTCGGGGTGCCGCAATCTACGAGCAGTACTTC. Translating gives CASSFRGAAIYEQYF.

This clone was detected only once. The chain links TRBV5-4 to TRBJ2-2; 8 bases fit TRBD2. Germline V gives CDR1 SGHNT, CDR2 YYREEE (reference sequence). Germline trimming cut 4 bases from V and 7 bases from J; bases unmatched to any gene: 6. This CDR3 is 14 amino acids long. CDR3 nucleotides: TGTGCCAGCAGCCCGGGACTAGGGATCGGGGAGCTGTTTTTT. Amino acids: CASSPGLGIGELFF.

In its sample, this clone was seen a few times. The chain has TRBV30 and TRBJ1-2; TRBD1 agrees at 9 bases. This CDR3 has 13 amino acids. Germline values: CDR1 GTSNPN, CDR2 SVGIG (reference sequence). The junction had 7 bases not matched to a gene; V was cut back by 5 bases and J by 6 bases. The CDR3, as DNA: TGTGCCTGGGGAGGGACAGGGAAAGATGGCTACACCTTC. It codes for CAWGGTGKDGYTF.